The next 32 T cell receptor beta chains were all read from a single sample in a study of blood T cell repertoires in COVID-19. The data were produced by immunoSEQ multiplex PCR, yet TCRdb's version contains in-frame clones alone and is incomplete. The table shows 200,000 to 250,000 clones, with 75% to 90% occurring only once. The source material was peripheral blood. Receptor source: a woman in her seventies with active or convalescent COVID-19.

The count of this clone is one. This chain connects TRBV28 to TRBJ1-1; a possible D gene is TRBD1 (5 bases). The CDR3 totals 12 residues. Germline CDR1 reads MDHEN; CDR2 reads SYDVKM. Trimming stripped 5 bases from V and 10 bases from J, with 14 bases between. CDR3 nucleotide sequence: TGTGCCAGCAGTCGCCAGGGTAGAGCAGCTTTCTTT. Protein: CASSRQGRAAFF. Variable domain in full (rest from reference TRBV28 and TRBJ1-1): DVKVTQSSRYLVKRTGEKVFLECVQDMDHENMFWYRQDPGLGLRLIYFSYDVKMKEKGDIPEGYSVSREKKERFSLILESASTNQTSMYLCASSRQGRAAFFGQGTRLTVV.

The chain joins TRBV27 to TRBJ1-5, with TRBD1 as a possible D gene (5 bases). Germline V gives CDR1 MNHEY, CDR2 SMNVEV (reference sequence). The length of the CDR3 is 13 residues. V lost 4 bases, J lost 10 bases, and 14 bases lay in between. CDR3 bases: TGTGCCAGCAGTTCGGTACGGGGGGTTCCCCAGCATTTT. This encodes CASSSVRGVPQHF.

The CDR3 reads CASSFGPASPQHF. The DNA for the CDR3 is TGTGCCAGCAGTTTTGGGCCGGCTTCTCCCCAGCATTTT. V and J are TRBV12-3 or TRBV12-4 and TRBJ1-5; D uncertain. The CDR3 is 13 residues long. The V gene lost 3 bases and the J gene lost 10 bases, with 13 bases spanning the gap.

The chain carries TRBV6-1 and TRBJ2-6; perhaps TRBD2 as D (6 bases). The germline V and J ends were trimmed by 4 bases and 0 bases, with 10 bases remaining between them. Germline-derived CDR1 and CDR2 are MNHNS and SASEGT. The CDR3 spans 16 residues. Here the CDR3 reads CASSVGGASGANVLTF. The DNA of the CDR3 is TGTGCCAGCAGTGTAGGAGGGGCCTCTGGGGCCAACGTCCTGACTTTC.

V gene TRBV5-5 combines with J gene TRBJ2-5, with TRBD1 identical over 7 bases. J lost 4 bases, V lost 4 bases, and 4 bases had no gene match. The CDR3 contains 13 residues. The germline V gene encodes CDR1 SGHKS and CDR2 YYEKEE (reference sequence). The CDR3 nucleotides are TGTGCCAGCAGCCAAGGGGGCGGAGAGACCCAGTACTTC. The encoded protein is CASSQGGGETQYF.

The rearrangement joins TRBV20-1 to TRBJ2-5, with 8 nucleotides matching TRBD1. This CDR3 is 13 amino acids long. The V and J ends lost 6 bases and 5 bases, in that order; junction bases with no gene match: 8. CDR1 is DFQATT and CDR2 is SNEGSKA in the germline V gene (reference sequence). The CDR3, as DNA: TGCAGTGCGAGTTCGACAGGGGCCGAGACCCAGTACTTC. This codes for CSASSTGAETQYF.

This clone was picked up one time. J is TRBJ2-7 and V is TRBV18; TRBD1 is a possible D gene (5 bases). CDR1 and CDR2 (germline): KGHSH, LQKENI. This CDR3 is built from 13 residues. Trimming removed 1 base at V and 4 bases at J, with 8 bases between. This CDR3 reads CASSPQGLYEQYF. The CDR3 coding sequence is TGTGCCAGCTCACCACAGGGGTTGTACGAGCAGTACTTC.

The V gene is TRBV6-5, the J gene TRBJ1-2; tentatively, D is TRBD1 (6 bases). This CDR3 is 13 amino acids long. V dropped 8 bases and J dropped 4 bases, with 14 bases sitting between them. Per germline, CDR1 MNHEY and CDR2 SVGAGI. The DNA for the CDR3 is TGTGCCAGCTTGACAGGCCGACTCTATGGCTACACCTTC. Amino acid sequence: CASLTGRLYGYTF.

The chain links TRBV28 to TRBJ1-1; D call uncertain. This CDR3 comprises 16 residues. V shed 8 bases and J shed 0 bases, with 19 bases lying between them. Germline loops: CDR1 MDHEN, CDR2 SYDVKM. In DNA, the CDR3 is TGTGCCAGCCCGGAAAGTCGAGGGTCCCTGAACACTGAAGCTTTCTTT. Amino acid sequence: CASPESRGSLNTEAFF.

The chain recombines TRBV19 with TRBJ2-3; 7 bases match TRBD2. Unmatched junction bases numbered 17, after V lost 9 bases and J lost 8 bases. Germline loops: CDR1 LNHDA, CDR2 SQIVND (reference sequence). The CDR3 runs 15 residues. The CDR3 DNA reads as TGTGCCAGGGCCATAAGCGGGACCCCGCGGGGTACGCAGTATTTT. The encoded protein is CARAISGTPRGTQYF.

The genes are TRBV14 and TRBJ1-1; D possibly corresponds to TRBD1 (6 bases). CDR3 length: 15 amino acids. V was pared by 2 bases and J by 0 bases, with 10 bases between. The germline gives CDR1 SGHDN, CDR2 FVKESK. CDR3 in amino acids: CASSQTGFMNTEAFF. CDR3 nucleotides: TGTGCCAGCAGCCAAACAGGGTTCATGAACACTGAAGCTTTCTTT.

This clone was counted a few times. This rearrangement joins TRBV6-5 to TRBJ2-1, with a tentative D call TRBD2 (6 bases). Germline assignment: CDR1 MNHEY and CDR2 SVGAGI. This CDR3 region has 14 residues. V dropped 5 bases and J dropped 5 bases, with 13 bases sitting between them. This chain's CDR3 is CASSPDYTDNEQFF. The DNA of the CDR3 is TGTGCCAGCAGTCCGGACTACACAGACAATGAGCAGTTCTTC.

This clone was seen a single time. J is TRBJ2-1 and V is TRBV30, with TRBD2 matching over 13 bases. Trimming took 1 base from V and 9 from J; bases not matched to a gene: 15. CDR3 size: 18 residues. CDR1 GTSNPN and CDR2 SVGIG come from the germline V gene (reference sequence). CDR3 DNA sequence: TGTGCCTGGAGTGACCCGACCCAACTAGCGGGAGGGCCGGGTGAGCAGTTCTTC. Protein product: CAWSDPTQLAGGPGEQFF.

Notes on this clone: A read error may account for a junction end that differs from germline. The chain links TRBV2 to TRBJ1-2, with TRBD1 identical over 9 bases. The CDR3 contains 10 residues. CDR1 and CDR2 from the germline V gene are SNHLY and FYNNEI. The CDR3 is CASSEIQGAF. DNA of the CDR3: TGTGCCAGCAGTGAGATACAGGGGGCGTTC. Full variable domain (rest looked up from reference TRBV2 and TRBJ1-2): EPEVTQTPSHQVTQMGQEVILRCVPISNHLYFYWYRQILGQKVEFLVSFYNNEISEKSEIFDDQFSVERPDGSNFTLKIRSTKLEDSAMYFCASSEIQGAFGSGTRLTVV.

This sequence joins TRBV28 and TRBJ2-3, with D hard to call. Trimming stripped 6 bases from V and 0 bases from J, with 10 bases between. The germline CDR1 and CDR2 sequences are MDHEN and SYDVKM. The CDR3 has 14 amino acids. In DNA, the CDR3 is TGTGCCAGCAGGTCACAGCTTAGCACAGATACGCAGTATTTT. Translating it yields CASRSQLSTDTQYF. The complete variable domain, with remaining parts taken from reference TRBV28 and TRBJ2-3, reads DVKVTQSSRYLVKRTGEKVFLECVQDMDHENMFWYRQDPGLGLRLIYFSYDVKMKEKGDIPEGYSVSREKKERFSLILESASTNQTSMYLCASRSQLSTDTQYFGPGTRLTVL.

The chain recombines TRBV7-6 with TRBJ1-1; 9 bases line up with TRBD1. V was pared by 4 bases and J by 7 bases, with 10 bases of the junction left unmatched. Germline-derived CDR1 and CDR2 are SGHVS and FNYEAQ. This CDR3 is built from 15 residues. The CDR3: CASSSPGQGENEAFF. The CDR3 coding sequence is TGTGCCAGCAGCTCCCCGGGACAGGGAGAAAATGAAGCTTTCTTT.

This clone was seen just once. The V gene is TRBV19, the J gene TRBJ1-2; 7 nucleotides match TRBD1. Germline loops: CDR1 LNHDA, CDR2 SQIVND (reference sequence). The CDR3 has 16 residues. The V segment lost 3 bases and the J segment 8 bases; nucleotides outside the gene matches: 15. The CDR3 reads CASSIGTAPIPWGYTF. The CDR3 DNA reads as TGTGCCAGTAGTATTGGGACAGCTCCAATTCCCTGGGGCTACACCTTC.

The chain combines TRBV7-9 with TRBJ1-2; D is possibly TRBD1 (5 bases). The V gene's germline CDR1 is SEHNR and CDR2 FQNEAQ (reference sequence). The V end lost 3 bases, the J end lost 0 bases, and 14 bases lay between the germline ends. The CDR3 extends over 16 amino acids. CDR3 loop: CASSLGRAAANYGYTF. The CDR3, as DNA: TGTGCCAGCAGCTTGGGCAGGGCGGCGGCTAACTATGGCTACACCTTC.

V gene TRBV6-5 combines with J gene TRBJ2-2; 10 bases map to TRBD2. After removal of 5 bases from V and 4 bases from J, the junction contained 4 bases not matched to a gene. The CDR3 spans 15 residues. Per the germline V gene, CDR1 is MNHEY and CDR2 is SVGAGI. This chain's CDR3 is CASSSGGDGTGELFF. CDR3 bases: TGTGCCAGCAGTAGCGGGGGGGATGGCACCGGGGAGCTGTTTTTT.

This chain uses TRBV3-1 (or the pseudogene TRBV3-2) with TRBJ2-1, with TRBD2 matching 14 bases. V trimming: 1 base; J trimming: 7 bases; junction bases outside the gene matches: 0. The CDR3 sequence is 15 residues long. Germline V CDR1 and CDR2: LGHDT, YNNKEL (reference sequence). The DNA for the CDR3 is TGTGCCAGCAGCCAAGGGACTAGCGGGAGGAATGAGCAGTTCTTC. Translation: CASSQGTSGRNEQFF.

The rearrangement uses TRBV7-2 and TRBJ1-3; a weak D match, TRBD1 (5 bases). V lost 2 bases to trimming and J lost 4 bases, with 15 bases between them. The CDR3 covers 16 residues. Per germline, CDR1 SGHTA and CDR2 FQGNSA. CDR3 residues: CASSLRARDGGNTIYF. DNA of the CDR3: TGTGCCAGCAGCTTAAGAGCCAGGGATGGGGGAAACACCATATATTTT.

The chain combines TRBV5-1 with TRBJ2-3, with 9 bases matching TRBD1. After removal of 3 bases from V and 1 base from J, the junction contained 6 bases not matched to a gene. The CDR3 has 16 residues. The germline CDR1 and CDR2 sequences are SGHRS and YFSETQ. CDR3 sequence: CASSSLWDRGTDTQYF. Here the CDR3 DNA reads TGCGCCAGCAGCTCATTATGGGACAGGGGCACAGATACGCAGTATTTT.

Here the CDR3 DNA reads TGTGCCAGCAGCCAAGATCACGGTAACTATGGCTACACCTTC. This translates into CASSQDHGNYGYTF. This chain links TRBV3-1 (or the pseudogene TRBV3-2) with TRBJ1-2; D ambiguous. V was cut by 0 bases and J by 1 base, with 6 bases left in between. CDR1 LGHDT and CDR2 YNNKEL come from the germline V gene (reference sequence). CDR3 size: 14 residues.

This chain uses TRBV30 with TRBJ1-6; 8 nucleotides line up with TRBD1. Per the germline V gene, CDR1 is GTSNPN and CDR2 is SVGIG (reference sequence). J gave up 9 bases and V 0 bases, and 13 bases lay outside the gene matches. The CDR3 has 17 residues. This chain's CDR3 is CAWSVVRRTGFISPLHF. CDR3 nucleotides: TGTGCCTGGAGTGTAGTACGGAGGACAGGGTTTATTTCACCCCTCCACTTT.

V usage is TRBV10-3 and J usage is TRBJ1-1, with D possibly being TRBD1 (6 bases). CDR3 length: 14 amino acids. CDR1 and CDR2 (germline): ENHRY, SYGVKD. Trimming took 4 bases from V and 8 from J, leaving 17 bases between them. DNA for the CDR3: TGTGCCATCAGTGGGCCAAGCACAGGGTCCGAAGCTTTCTTT. Protein product: CAISGPSTGSEAFF.

The rearrangement links TRBV11-2 to TRBJ2-5; 14 nucleotides line up with TRBD2. V trimming: 5 bases; J trimming: 4 bases; junction bases outside the gene matches: 6. Germline CDR1 and CDR2: SGHAT and FQNNGV. This CDR3 has 16 residues. CDR3 bases: TGTGCCAGCAGCCCTGGACTAGCGGGAGGAAGAGAGACCCAGTACTTC. It codes for CASSPGLAGGRETQYF. Complete variable domain (other parts from reference TRBV11-2 and TRBJ2-5): EAGVAQSPRYKIIEKRQSVAFWCNPISGHATLYWYQQILGQGPKLLIQFQNNGVVDDSQLPKDRFSAERLKGVDSTLKIQPAKLEDSAVYLCASSPGLAGGRETQYFGPGTRLLVL.

The CDR3 DNA reads TGCAGCCCACGGGAGGCCGGCTCCTACAATGAGCAGTTCTTC. The encoded protein is CSPREAGSYNEQFF. This chain uses TRBV29-1 with TRBJ2-1, with TRBD2 identical over 7 bases. The V and J ends lost 8 bases and 0 bases, in that order; junction bases with no gene match: 7. From germline, CDR1 is SQVTM and CDR2 ANQGSEA. The CDR3 has 14 residues.

The chain links TRBV5-1 to TRBJ2-1; 9 bases are shared with TRBD2. Germline CDR1 reads SGHRS; CDR2 reads YFSETQ. The V and J ends lost 1 base and 7 bases, in that order; junction bases with no gene match: 3. The CDR3 extends over 14 amino acids. The CDR3 loop reads CASSLLLAGNEQFF. For the CDR3, the DNA is TGCGCCAGCAGCTTGCTCCTAGCGGGGAATGAGCAGTTCTTC.

The chain couples TRBV19 to TRBJ2-3; D gene unclear. In germline, CDR1 is LNHDA, CDR2 SQIVND (reference sequence). This CDR3 has 14 residues. V gave up 5 bases and J gave up 2 bases, with 11 bases separating them. The CDR3 here is CASSSVGYTDTQYF. The CDR3 region has the DNA TGTGCCAGTAGTTCGGTCGGTTACACAGATACGCAGTATTTT. The full variable domain, with the rest looked up from reference TRBV19 and TRBJ2-3, is DGGITQSPKYLFRKEGQNVTLSCEQNLNHDAMYWYRQDPGQGLRLIYYSQIVNDFQKGDIAEGYSVSREKKESFPLTVTSAQKNPTAFYLCASSSVGYTDTQYFGPGTRLTVL.

The genes are TRBV30 and TRBJ1-3; D not certain. This CDR3 is 12 amino acids long. The germline gives CDR1 GTSNPN, CDR2 SVGIG (reference sequence). The CDR3 sequence is CAVGESGNTIYF. For the CDR3, the DNA is TGTGCTGTGGGAGAATCTGGAAACACCATATATTTT.

The rearrangement joins TRBV7-2 to TRBJ2-5; 8 positions agree with TRBD1. Germline V gives CDR1 SGHTA, CDR2 FQGNSA. The CDR3 spans 13 residues. The trim removed 3 bases at V and 9 bases at J, leaving 6 bases unmatched. The CDR3 here is CASSLGQDKAQYF. The CDR3 nucleotides read TGTGCCAGCAGCTTGGGACAGGATAAGGCCCAGTACTTC. The full variable domain, rest sourced from reference TRBV7-2 and TRBJ2-5, is GAGVSQSPSNKVTEKGKDVELRCDPISGHTALYWYRQSLGQGLEFLIYFQGNSAPDKSGLPSDRFSAERTGGSVSTLTIQRTQQEDSAVYLCASSLGQDKAQYFGPGTRLLVL.

This rearrangement joins TRBV24-1 to TRBJ2-1; possible D gene TRBD2, 7 bases. Germline CDR1 KGHDR, CDR2 SFDVKD. The V and J ends lost 4 bases and 9 bases respectively, with 15 bases between them. The CDR3 extends over 14 amino acids. CDR3 protein: CATSERGARGEQFF. CDR3 nucleotides: TGTGCCACCAGTGAACGGGGGGCTCGGGGTGAGCAGTTCTTC.